A selection of T cell receptor beta chains follows, all from one sample in a study of blood T cell repertoires in COVID-19. TCRdb's table, derived via immunoSEQ multiplex PCR, lists solely in-frame clones and lacks some. The sample includes 65,000 or so clones, 80% to 90% of them seen just once. Sequencing input: peripheral blood. These receptor sequences come from an older man with acute or convalescent COVID-19. The CDR3 runs from the conserved cysteine through the conserved F or W. Each record gives: V gene, J gene, D gene, CDR3 protein. The D gene is left open where the match is weak.

V gene: TRBV4-2; J gene: TRBJ2-1; D gene: TRBD2; CDR3 protein: CASSPPLAGGPNEQFF
V gene: TRBV10-2; J gene: TRBJ2-2; D gene: TRBD2; CDR3 protein: CASTLGLAGGTGELFF
V gene: TRBV10-3; J gene: TRBJ1-5; D gene: -; CDR3 protein: CAISEQDGQPQHF
V gene: TRBV14; J gene: TRBJ1-1; D gene: -; CDR3 protein: CASSQASSDTEAFF
V gene: TRBV20-1; J gene: TRBJ1-1; D gene: -; CDR3 protein: CSAAGGTEAFF
V gene: TRBV5-1; J gene: TRBJ2-6; D gene: TRBD1; CDR3 protein: CASSPTGTGLAGANVLTF
V gene: TRBV29-1; J gene: TRBJ1-1; D gene: -; CDR3 protein: CSAGGANTEAFF
V gene: TRBV28; J gene: TRBJ1-2; D gene: -; CDR3 protein: CASSFGIQERTYGYTF
V gene: TRBV19; J gene: TRBJ2-3; D gene: -; CDR3 protein: CASRETAPSTDTQYF
V gene: TRBV5-8; J gene: TRBJ1-1; D gene: -; CDR3 protein: CASSLLTGTTEAFF
V gene: TRBV27; J gene: TRBJ1-5; D gene: -; CDR3 protein: CASSMTVSNQPQHF
V gene: TRBV10-3; J gene: TRBJ1-2; D gene: -; CDR3 protein: CAISVSGEDGYTF
V gene: TRBV27; J gene: TRBJ2-7; D gene: TRBD1; CDR3 protein: CASSSPGQGSYEQYF
V gene: TRBV11-2; J gene: TRBJ2-1; D gene: -; CDR3 protein: CASSLQGAQYYEQFF
V gene: TRBV6-5; J gene: TRBJ2-3; D gene: TRBD2; CDR3 protein: CASSYQTSGGLYF
V gene: TRBV7-9; J gene: TRBJ2-7; D gene: -; CDR3 protein: CASSLVGGYEQYF
V gene: TRBV7-9; J gene: TRBJ1-3; D gene: -; CDR3 protein: CASSLATAGNTIYF
V gene: TRBV2; J gene: TRBJ2-6; D gene: TRBD1; CDR3 protein: CASSVPVGTGGSGANVLTF
V gene: TRBV5-1; J gene: TRBJ1-2; D gene: TRBD1; CDR3 protein: CASSDTGGSYGYTF
V gene: TRBV18; J gene: TRBJ1-2; D gene: TRBD1; CDR3 protein: CASSLTGQGGTNYGYTF
V gene: TRBV28; J gene: TRBJ1-3; D gene: -; CDR3 protein: CASSTQIGNGPSGNTIYF
V gene: TRBV3-1/TRBV3-2; J gene: TRBJ1-3; D gene: TRBD1; CDR3 protein: CASSQGGQAYSGNTIYF
V gene: TRBV21-1; J gene: TRBJ1-6; D gene: -; CDR3 protein: CASSKERTGDSPLHF
V gene: TRBV30; J gene: TRBJ1-2; D gene: -; CDR3 protein: CAWSDAQGYTF
V gene: TRBV2; J gene: TRBJ1-2; D gene: -; CDR3 protein: CASSLIQGQDGYTF
V gene: TRBV6-5; J gene: TRBJ1-5; D gene: -; CDR3 protein: CASRKRGASNQPQHF
V gene: TRBV7-2; J gene: TRBJ1-5; D gene: TRBD1; CDR3 protein: CASRIGTANQPQHF
V gene: TRBV5-1; J gene: TRBJ2-3; D gene: TRBD1; CDR3 protein: CALPVRDREDTQYF
V gene: TRBV7-3; J gene: TRBJ1-2; D gene: -; CDR3 protein: CASSLSPNYGYTF
V gene: TRBV12-5; J gene: TRBJ2-7; D gene: TRBD1; CDR3 protein: CASGAAGTGTYEQYF
V gene: TRBV11-2; J gene: TRBJ2-7; D gene: -; CDR3 protein: CASSLPGIGYEQYF
V gene: TRBV18; J gene: TRBJ1-5; D gene: -; CDR3 protein: CASSPRQGGNQPQHF
V gene: TRBV3-1/TRBV3-2; J gene: TRBJ2-3; D gene: TRBD2; CDR3 protein: CASTEAGGSTDTQYF
V gene: TRBV30; J gene: TRBJ1-2; D gene: TRBD1; CDR3 protein: CAWSPGQGNYGYTF
V gene: TRBV6-2/TRBV6-3; J gene: TRBJ2-1; D gene: TRBD1; CDR3 protein: CASSSQQGVFNEQFF
V gene: TRBV5-5; J gene: TRBJ2-3; D gene: TRBD2; CDR3 protein: CASSLLAGGADTQYF
V gene: TRBV14; J gene: TRBJ2-7; D gene: TRBD1; CDR3 protein: CASSLPGQGAYEQYF
V gene: TRBV24-1; J gene: TRBJ2-2; D gene: TRBD1; CDR3 protein: CATSEGQHGPGELFF
V gene: TRBV6-5; J gene: TRBJ1-5; D gene: TRBD1; CDR3 protein: CASSEWRGQGQPQHF
V gene: TRBV29-1; J gene: TRBJ2-2; D gene: -; CDR3 protein: CSVESWTGNGELFF
V gene: TRBV4-2; J gene: TRBJ2-2; D gene: TRBD2; CDR3 protein: CASSHRGDSSGELFF
V gene: TRBV5-6; J gene: TRBJ2-3; D gene: -; CDR3 protein: CASSLAPNTDTQYF
V gene: TRBV7-2; J gene: TRBJ2-6; D gene: -; CDR3 protein: CASTVNRVSGANVLTF
V gene: TRBV2; J gene: TRBJ2-5; D gene: TRBD2; CDR3 protein: CASSEGGGWQETQYF
V gene: TRBV2; J gene: TRBJ2-5; D gene: -; CDR3 protein: CASSREIQETQYF
V gene: TRBV7-9; J gene: TRBJ1-2; D gene: -; CDR3 protein: CASSNQGYGYTF
V gene: TRBV19; J gene: TRBJ1-1; D gene: -; CDR3 protein: CASSRRTNSRGTEAFF
V gene: TRBV11-3; J gene: TRBJ2-3; D gene: TRBD1; CDR3 protein: CASSHRQGGTDTQYF
V gene: TRBV6-4; J gene: TRBJ1-4; D gene: TRBD1; CDR3 protein: CASSDQTGEKLFF
V gene: TRBV19; J gene: TRBJ1-4; D gene: -; CDR3 protein: CASSIVCSTKGVNEKLFF
V gene: TRBV5-6; J gene: TRBJ1-2; D gene: -; CDR3 protein: CASSLARLRGYTF
V gene: TRBV19; J gene: TRBJ2-7; D gene: TRBD2; CDR3 protein: CASSSAWRGADEQYF
V gene: TRBV5-4; J gene: TRBJ2-1; D gene: TRBD1; CDR3 protein: CASSIGQGALEQFF
V gene: TRBV5-1; J gene: TRBJ2-7; D gene: TRBD1; CDR3 protein: CASSIGTGGSSYEQYF
V gene: TRBV5-1; J gene: TRBJ1-2; D gene: -; CDR3 protein: CASSPGSGGYTF
V gene: TRBV6-2/TRBV6-3; J gene: TRBJ1-5; D gene: -; CDR3 protein: CASSSDSPRPQPQHF
V gene: TRBV7-2; J gene: TRBJ1-1; D gene: -; CDR3 protein: CASSADWNTEAFF
V gene: TRBV7-9; J gene: TRBJ2-7; D gene: -; CDR3 protein: CASSRELYEQYF
V gene: TRBV6-2/TRBV6-3; J gene: TRBJ2-5; D gene: -; CDR3 protein: CASSYRPRPRETQYF